The clone carrying this T cell receptor (beta chain) was seen at least ten times. Trimming took off 2 bases at V and 3 bases at J, with 8 bases between the two ends. This CDR3 contains 13 residues. Germline CDR1 reads ENHRY; CDR2 reads SYGVKD. A universal primer site and UMIs were added as TCR cDNA was made by 5'RACE template switching. TCRdb re-called the 5' RACE reads through MiXCR, storing one row per CDR3 protein. The profile covers about 170,000 distinct CDR3 sequences, with roughly 9.6% appearing a single time and 36% taken by the ten largest. The record originates from a study of T cells after yellow fever vaccination.

This TCR came from a man between 18 and 29 years old who received the YFV17D yellow fever vaccine. The rearrangement joins TRBV10-3 to TRBJ2-7; tentative D call: TRBD2 (5 bases). This specimen consisted of CD8+ T cells sorted from PBMCs, obtained 15 days after the yellow fever booster vaccination. The CDR3: CAISEEGYYEQYV. CDR3 bases: TGTGCCATCAGTGAGGAGGGATACTACGAGCAGTACGTC.